This is a list of T cell receptor beta chains from one sample in a study of patients and donors after allogeneic stem cell transplantation. Each CDR3 protein gets one entry after TCRdb re-called the RT-PCR reads with MiXCR. The sample contains 40,000 to 45,000 distinct CDR3 sequences, under 35% of which appear only once. Sequenced: blood, either unsorted or a sorted T cell fraction (not recorded which). The receptors stem from a human donor who was either an allogeneic HSCT recipient or a stem cell or donor lymphocyte infusion donor (not recorded which). It is not recorded whose cells these are; they may come from a transplant donor. Each CDR3 is given with its conserved first and last residue. D genes are given only for firm matches. Size is stated for part of the rows, as once, few or many counts, or as a class when the clone is expanded.

clone size	V gene	J gene	D gene	CDR3 protein	CDR3 DNA
few	TRBV5-1	TRBJ1-1	NA	CASSVDVWNTEAFF	TGCGCCAGCAGCGTGGACGTTTGGAACACTGAAGCTTTCTTT
few	TRBV6-5	TRBJ2-5	TRBD1	CASSNRDSETQYF	TGTGCCAGCAGTAACCGGGACAGTGAGACCCAGTACTTC
NA	TRBV28	TRBJ2-1	TRBD2	CASSFPGTSGKNEQFF	TGTGCCAGCAGCTTCCCCGGGACTAGCGGGAAAAACGAGCAGTTCTTC
NA	TRBV7-2	TRBJ2-3	TRBD2	CASSTGLAGGYASTDTQYF	TGTGCCAGCAGTACAGGACTAGCGGGAGGTTACGCTAGCACAGATACGCAGTATTTT
NA	TRBV28	TRBJ1-5	NA	CASSLYRIHQPQHF	TGTGCCAGCAGTTTATATCGAATTCATCAGCCCCAGCATTTT
few	TRBV7-2	TRBJ1-1	TRBD1	CASSLDRFGVAEAFF	TGTGCCAGCAGCTTGGACAGGTTCGGGGTAGCTGAAGCTTTCTTT
few	TRBV29-1	TRBJ2-5	NA	CSVTGLNQETQYF	TGCAGCGTTACGGGACTGAACCAAGAGACCCAGTACTTC
few	TRBV5-1	TRBJ1-2	NA	CASSLVGTPFGTF	TGCGCCAGCAGCTTGGTCGGGACTCCGTTCGGCACCTTC
many	TRBV20-1	TRBJ1-2	NA	CSARDNRGYTF	TGCAGTGCTAGAGATAATAGGGGCTACACCTTC
NA	TRBV5-4	TRBJ2-2	TRBD2	CDSIAGGRPGELFF	TGTGACAGCATAGCGGGAGGGAGGCCCGGGGAGCTGTTTTTT
few	TRBV6-5	TRBJ1-2	NA	CASSYSSWGYYGYTF	TGTGCCAGCAGTTACTCGAGCTGGGGGTACTATGGCTACACCTTC
few	TRBV12-3/TRBV12-4	TRBJ1-5	TRBD1	CASSPGQGVSNQPQHF	TGTGCCAGCAGTCCCGGACAGGGGGTGAGCAATCAGCCCCAGCATTTT
NA	TRBV20-1	TRBJ2-2	NA	CSAQKTGGELFF	TGCAGTGCCCAGAAGACAGGCGGGGAGCTGTTTTTT
many	TRBV4-2	TRBJ1-5	NA	CASSQVVVMGVNSNQPQHF	TGTGCCAGCAGCCAAGTGGTAGTTATGGGGGTGAATAGCAATCAGCCCCAGCATTTT
many	TRBV7-3	TRBJ1-1	NA	CASRPDLNTEAFF	TGTGCCAGCAGACCCGACTTGAACACTGAAGCTTTCTTT
NA	TRBV5-1	TRBJ2-7	TRBD1	CASSLEGQNYEQYF	TGCGCCAGCAGCTTGGAGGGACAGAACTACGAGCAGTACTTC
NA	TRBV5-1	TRBJ2-1	TRBD1	CASSSTGQLNEQFF	TGCGCCAGCAGCTCCACGGGACAGCTAAATGAGCAGTTCTTC
few	TRBV2	TRBJ2-1	NA	CASSEALGGGIRGNEQFF	TGTGCCAGCAGTGAAGCGCTTGGGGGAGGAATCCGAGGCAATGAGCAGTTCTTC
NA	TRBV19	TRBJ1-5	NA	CASSIGRNQPQHF	TGTGCCAGTAGTATTGGCAGAAATCAGCCCCAGCATTTT
NA	TRBV14	TRBJ1-1	NA	CASSQVTDAEAFF	TGTGCCAGCAGCCAAGTTACAGACGCTGAAGCTTTCTTT
few	TRBV3-1	TRBJ1-1	NA	CASSPRTGNTEAFF	TGTGCCAGCAGCCCAAGGACGGGGAACACTGAAGCTTTCTTT
NA	TRBV7-2	TRBJ1-2	NA	CASSFGRYGYTF	TGTGCCAGCAGCTTCGGGAGATATGGCTACACCTTC
few	TRBV5-1	TRBJ1-4	NA	CASSLGSRPATNEKLFF	TGCGCCAGCAGCTTGGGTTCCAGGCCTGCAACTAATGAAAAACTGTTTTTT
few	TRBV7-9	TRBJ1-1	NA	CASSFHENTEAFF	TGTGCCAGCAGCTTCCATGAGAACACTGAAGCTTTCTTT
NA	TRBV10-3	TRBJ2-7	TRBD1	CAISYGTGAYEQYF	TGTGCCATCAGCTACGGGACAGGGGCCTACGAGCAGTACTTC
NA	TRBV18	TRBJ2-5	NA	CASSNRRAEETQYF	TGTGCCAGCTCCAATAGACGAGCGGAAGAGACCCAGTACTTC
many	TRBV5-1	TRBJ1-1	NA	CASSLTEGTEAFF	TGCGCCAGCAGCTTGACTGAGGGCACTGAAGCTTTCTTT
many	TRBV9	TRBJ1-5	NA	CASSVGPGNQPQHF	TGTGCCAGCAGCGTAGGGCCGGGAAATCAGCCCCAGCATTTT
few	TRBV20-1	TRBJ1-6	NA	CSASRGQFGSPLHF	TGCAGTGCCAGTCGGGGGCAGTTTGGCTCACCCCTCCACTTT
NA	TRBV28	TRBJ1-5	NA	CASRASGTQRGNQPQHF	TGTGCCAGCAGAGCCTCGGGCACCCAAAGGGGCAATCAGCCCCAGCATTTT
NA	TRBV6-2/TRBV6-3	TRBJ1-1	NA	CASSRTYATEAFF	TGTGCCAGCAGTAGGACATACGCCACTGAAGCTTTCTTT
many	TRBV29-1	TRBJ1-1	NA	CSVDHGQGEGEAFF	TGCAGCGTTGACCATGGGCAGGGTGAAGGAGAAGCTTTCTTT
few	TRBV20-1	TRBJ2-4	NA	CSASPARGNIQYF	TGCAGTGCTAGCCCAGCGCGTGGAAACATTCAGTACTTC
NA	TRBV7-8	TRBJ1-5	TRBD1	CASSLETGNQPQHF	TGTGCCAGCAGCTTAGAGACAGGGAATCAGCCCCAGCATTTT
NA	TRBV28	TRBJ2-1	TRBD2	CASSSHPGTSSHNEQFF	TGTGCCAGCAGTTCACATCCCGGGACTAGCTCCCACAATGAGCAGTTCTTC
few	TRBV28	TRBJ1-3	TRBD1	CASSLTGAGNTIYF	TGTGCCAGCAGTTTAACAGGGGCTGGAAACACCATATATTTT
NA	TRBV6-5	TRBJ2-2	NA	CATHSGNTGELFF	TGTGCCACCCATAGCGGGAACACCGGGGAGCTGTTTTTT
few	TRBV7-2	TRBJ1-5	TRBD1	CASSWAQGAGQPQHF	TGTGCCAGCAGCTGGGCACAGGGGGCGGGGCAGCCCCAGCATTTT
NA	TRBV7-8	TRBJ1-2	NA	CASSFDTFGPYGYTF	TGTGCCAGCAGCTTCGACACGTTCGGCCCCTATGGCTACACCTTC
many	TRBV4-3	TRBJ1-6	NA	CASSQDQYRQLGSPLHF	TGCGCCAGCAGCCAAGATCAATATCGACAGCTGGGTTCACCCCTCCACTTT
NA	TRBV6-2/TRBV6-3	TRBJ2-1	NA	CASSYGPEQFF	TGTGCCAGCAGTTACGGTCCTGAGCAGTTCTTC
NA	TRBV12-3/TRBV12-4	TRBJ2-4	TRBD1	CASSFRGTGALTKNIQYF	TGTGCCAGCAGTTTTAGGGGGACAGGGGCGCTAACCAAAAACATTCAGTACTTC